In this sample, the clone carrying this T cell receptor beta chain turned up once. Its antigen is currently unknown. The data were obtained in a study of Ad26.COV2.S vaccination and SARS-CoV-2 variants. The study's findings and limits: Comparability of non-spike TCR breadth was observed across vaccine and placebo recipients.

The CDR3 runs to 15 residues. V lost 4 bases, J lost 0 bases, and 11 bases lay in between. Germline V lookup: CDR1 SGHRS, CDR2 YFSETQ. The repertoire was sequenced with immunoSEQ multiplex PCR; TCRdb's copy has only in-frame clones and lacks some. This table has 300,000 to 400,000 clones, about nine tenths appearing once. Regarding treatment: roughly 19 received Ad26.COV2.S at low or high dose, single or two shots; about 5 received placebo; per-sample allocation not given. The investigators took samples on day 63 after the first vaccine or placebo injection. An Ad26 vector carrying the Wuhan-strain SARS-CoV-2 spike served as the vaccine.

The source of this sequence is a person aged 18-60 years who received the Ad26.COV2.S COVID-19 vaccine or a placebo. The material sequenced was peripheral blood, taken in a trial of Ad26.COV2.S vaccine versus placebo. This sequence joins TRBV5-1 and TRBJ1-3; D might be TRBD1 (6 bases). This CDR3 is CASSPQGNSGNTIYF. CDR3 bases: TGCGCCAGCAGCCCGCAGGGGAACTCTGGAAACACCATATATTTT. Full variable domain (remainder filled in from reference TRBV5-1 and TRBJ1-3): KAGVTQTPRYLIKTRGQQVTLSCSPISGHRSVSWYQQTPGQGLQFLFEYFSETQRNKGNFPGRFSGRQFSNSRSEMNVSTLELGDSALYLCASSPQGNSGNTIYFGEGSWLTVV.